The 23 T cell receptor beta chains reported below all come from one sample, sequenced in a study of vaccination and CD4 T cells after COVID-19. These receptors are not linked to any known antigen. As for treatment: roughly ten-day PBMC culture with coronavirus spike peptide pools or control peptides (ViraFEST assay). Oncomine TCR Beta short-read sequencing was applied to DNA from cultured CD4+ T cells. MiXCR was run by TCRdb on the PCR reads, yielding one entry per CDR3 protein. Seen here are 15,000 to 20,000 distinct CDR3 sequences, about 44% observed once, and the top ten hold roughly 4%. Sequencing was performed on CD4+ T cells from blood, cultured in vitro, taken before SARS-CoV-2 vaccination. These receptors were taken from a human donor who had recovered from COVID-19.

The J gene is TRBJ2-7, the V gene TRBV19, with D perhaps matching TRBD2 (6 bases). The CDR3 spans 15 residues. Trimming stripped 6 bases from V and 0 bases from J, with 15 bases between. Germline loops: CDR1 LNHDA, CDR2 SQIVND (reference sequence). For the CDR3, the DNA is TGTGCCAGTAGGGGACTCCGAAGTGGCTCCTACGAGCAGTACTTC. Translation gives CASRGLRSGSYEQYF.

The CDR3 sequence is CASRAGMVQPQHF. Written as DNA, the CDR3 is TGTGCCAGCAGGGCAGGGATGGTACAGCCCCAGCATTTT. J is TRBJ1-5 and V is TRBV27; D is perhaps TRBD1 (5 bases). V gave up 6 bases and J gave up 7 bases, with 13 bases separating them. CDR1 MNHEY and CDR2 SMNVEV come from the germline V gene (reference sequence). The CDR3 length is 13 residues.

The J gene is TRBJ1-1, the V gene TRBV7-8, with D uncertain. V was trimmed by 5 bases and J by 1 base, leaving 29 bases between them. The CDR3 has 20 amino acids. From germline, CDR1 is SGHVS and CDR2 FQNEAQ. This chain's CDR3 is CASSPSRLVSLNLKNTEAFF. The DNA for the CDR3 is TGTGCCAGCAGCCCTAGTCGGTTGGTCAGCTTAAACCTCAAGAACACTGAAGCTTTCTTT.

The J gene is TRBJ1-1, the V gene TRBV6-4, with D possibly being TRBD1 (5 bases). With 0 bases removed from V and 11 bases from J, the gap between germline ends came to 16 bases. Germline lookup yields CDR1 MRHNA and CDR2 SNTAGT. CDR3 length: 14 amino acids. In DNA, the CDR3 is TGTGCCAGCAGTGACTCGAGGCAGGGCCTTTACGCTTTCTTT. This translates into CASSDSRQGLYAFF.

The chain combines TRBV19 with TRBJ2-7, with TRBD1 identical over 10 bases. Germline CDR1 reads LNHDA; CDR2 reads SQIVND (reference sequence). The junction had 8 bases not matched to a gene; V was cut back by 5 bases and J by 4 bases. The CDR3 is made up of 15 amino acids. The CDR3 nucleotides are TGTGCCAGTAGTGAAATCCGGGACAGGGGATACGAGCAGTACTTC. The encoded protein is CASSEIRDRGYEQYF. Based on the CDR3 plus reference TRBV19 and TRBJ2-7, the full variable domain is DGGITQSPKYLFRKEGQNVTLSCEQNLNHDAMYWYRQDPGQGLRLIYYSQIVNDFQKGDIAEGYSVSREKKESFPLTVTSAQKNPTAFYLCASSEIRDRGYEQYFGPGTRLTVT.

The chain has TRBV7-2 and TRBJ1-1, with a tentative D call TRBD1 (5 bases). The V and J ends lost 3 bases and 5 bases respectively, with 10 bases between them. Germline CDR1 is SGHTA and CDR2 is FQGNSA. This CDR3 region has 13 residues. The CDR3 is CASSFWQGTEAFF. CDR3 nucleotide sequence: TGTGCCAGCAGCTTTTGGCAGGGAACTGAAGCTTTCTTT.

Only a few counts were recorded for this clonotype. This rearrangement joins TRBV30 to TRBJ1-6; no firm D call. CDR3 length equals 18 residues. V was trimmed by 0 bases and J by 10 bases, leaving 25 bases between them. CDR1 and CDR2 (germline): GTSNPN, SVGIG (reference sequence). CDR3 sequence: CAWSVLELGTGFGSPLHF. CDR3 DNA: TGTGCCTGGAGTGTACTGGAGCTAGGAACTGGGTTCGGGTCACCCCTCCACTTT.

The chain has TRBV7-9 and TRBJ2-1, with D hard to call. The CDR3 spans 13 residues. Germline V CDR1 and CDR2: SEHNR, FQNEAQ (reference sequence). The ends were cut back, 1 base at V and 5 bases at J, with 6 bases in the middle. CDR3 sequence: CASSLGAHNEQFF. The CDR3 nucleotides are TGTGCCAGCAGCTTAGGGGCGCACAATGAGCAGTTCTTC.

The rearrangement uses TRBV5-4 and TRBJ1-2; D is unclear. The CDR3 has 16 amino acids. From germline, CDR1 is SGHNT and CDR2 YYREEE (reference sequence). V lost 4 bases and J 2 bases, leaving 18 bases between the germline ends. The CDR3 reads CASSPLITGGNYGYTF. The DNA for the CDR3 is TGTGCCAGCAGCCCCCTCATCACGGGAGGCAACTATGGCTACACCTTC.

The chain employs TRBV6-5 and TRBJ1-5; D call uncertain. Trimming took off 0 bases at V and 7 bases at J, with 13 bases between the two ends. The germline CDR1 and CDR2 sequences are MNHEY and SVGAGI. This CDR3 has 15 amino acids. This chain's CDR3 is CASSYSSGLGQPQHF. In DNA form, the CDR3 reads TGTGCCAGCAGTTACTCTAGCGGGTTGGGACAGCCCCAGCATTTT.

In its sample, this clonotype was seen a few times. The chain carries TRBV7-9 and TRBJ2-2; no definite D call. This CDR3 is 14 amino acids long. Between the trimmed V and J ends, which lost 4 bases and 5 bases, there was a span of 11 bases. The V gene's germline CDR1 is SEHNR and CDR2 FQNEAQ (reference sequence). The CDR3 protein is CASSYGPGTGELFF. CDR3 in DNA: TGTGCCAGCAGCTACGGACCCGGTACCGGGGAGCTGTTTTTT.

Here the CDR3 DNA reads TGTGCCACCAGTGATGAAGGACAGGGGCATGGCTACACCTTC. Translated: CATSDEGQGHGYTF. The chain carries TRBV24-1 and TRBJ1-2, with 9 positions matching TRBD1. Germline V CDR1 and CDR2: KGHDR, SFDVKD. V dropped 3 bases and J dropped 6; count of bases not matched to a gene: 4. The CDR3 length is 14 residues.

The chain is built from TRBV4-2 and TRBJ1-1, with a tentative D call TRBD1 (6 bases). The ends were cut back, 4 bases at V and 0 bases at J, with 9 bases in the middle. CDR3 size: 14 residues. Germline V gene lookup returns CDR1 LGHNA and CDR2 YNFKEQ. The CDR3 DNA sequence: TGTGCCAGCAGCCGGACAGACATGAACACTGAAGCTTTCTTT. Amino acids: CASSRTDMNTEAFF.

This chain joins TRBV28 and TRBJ2-1; 12 bases agree with TRBD1. Germline assignment: CDR1 MDHEN and CDR2 SYDVKM. This CDR3 spans 15 amino acids. After removal of 7 bases from V and 10 bases from J, the junction contained 11 bases not matched to a gene. As DNA, the CDR3 is TGTGCCAGCATTATCGGGACAGGGGGCCCGCCGGAGCAGTTCTTC. Encoded protein: CASIIGTGGPPEQFF.

The rearrangement uses TRBV27 and TRBJ1-2; weak D call: TRBD1 (6 bases). The CDR3 contains 13 residues. Germline CDR1 reads MNHEY; CDR2 reads SMNVEV (reference sequence). Trimming pared 8 bases from V and 6 bases from J, leaving 16 bases between. CDR3 coding DNA: TGTGCCAGCGGAGGGTGGGGGGCGCATGGCTACACCTTC. Protein: CASGGWGAHGYTF.

This sequence joins TRBV12-3 or TRBV12-4 and TRBJ1-6; the match to TRBD1 covers 8 bases. V was clipped by 5 bases and J by 6 bases; unmatched bases: 6. The CDR3 is 15 amino acids. CDR3 in DNA: TGTGCCAGCAGTCCAGGACAGGGCCTTAATTCACCCCTCCACTTT. Amino acids: CASSPGQGLNSPLHF.

There are a few counts of this clonotype. The V gene is TRBV20-1, the J gene TRBJ1-2, with TRBD1 matching 9 bases. The V gene end was trimmed by 6 bases and the J gene end by 7 bases; junction bases not matched to a gene: 9. CDR1 is DFQATT and CDR2 is SNEGSKA in the germline V gene (reference sequence). The CDR3 is 13 residues long. CDR3 coding DNA: TGCAGTGCCCTAAGGGAACAGGGGGCTGGCTACACCTTC. The encoded protein is CSALREQGAGYTF.

The CDR3 coding sequence is TGTGCCAGCAGCTTAGTACTAGGGAACACCGGGGAGCTGTTTTTT. Amino acids: CASSLVLGNTGELFF. The chain uses TRBV5-6 and TRBJ2-2, with D maybe TRBD2 (5 bases). CDR1 is SGHDT and CDR2 is YYEEEE in the germline V gene. The germline V and J ends were trimmed by 2 bases and 1 base, with 9 bases remaining between them. CDR3 length: 15 amino acids.

The chain combines TRBV11-2 with TRBJ2-1; D uncertain. The CDR3 has 14 amino acids. From germline, CDR1 is SGHAT and CDR2 FQNNGV. Between the trimmed V and J ends, which lost 5 bases and 5 bases, there was a span of 13 bases. CDR3 sequence reads: CASSLRNMNNEQFF. As DNA, the CDR3 is TGTGCCAGCAGCCTGAGGAACATGAACAATGAGCAGTTCTTC.

This clonotype was detected only a few times. This rearrangement joins TRBV7-2 to TRBJ2-7; 7 bases agree with TRBD1. V lost 5 bases and J lost 5; bases outside the gene matches: 3. The CDR3 has 12 amino acids. CDR1 is SGHTA, CDR2 FQGNSA, per germline. As DNA, the CDR3 is TGTGCCAGCAGCAGGGGACAGAACGAGCAGTACTTC. Its protein is CASSRGQNEQYF.

This clonotype has just a few counts. The V and J genes are TRBV15 and TRBJ2-3; D uncertain. CDR1 and CDR2 (germline): LNHNV, YYDKDF (reference sequence). V was pared by 1 base and J by 2 bases, with 7 bases between. The CDR3 is 14 amino acids. CDR3 DNA sequence: TGTGCCACCAGCAGAGGACTGTCCACAGATACGCAGTATTTT. Amino acids: CATSRGLSTDTQYF.

The chain combines TRBV11-3 with TRBJ2-2; no clear D. Trimming removed 5 bases at V and 5 bases at J, with 3 bases between. Germline V gene sequence: CDR1 SGHNT, CDR2 YENEEA. The CDR3 is made up of 11 amino acids. The CDR3 loop is CASSRTGELFF. The CDR3 DNA reads TGTGCCAGCAGCCGGACCGGGGAGCTGTTTTTT.

V and J are TRBV27 and TRBJ2-7; 9 bases map to TRBD1. CDR1 is MNHEY and CDR2 is SMNVEV in the germline V gene (reference sequence). The V segment lost 6 bases and the J segment 1 base; nucleotides outside the gene matches: 10. The CDR3 consists of 16 residues. This CDR3 reads CASSLKTGTGSYEQYF. The CDR3 DNA follows: TGTGCCAGCAGCCTTAAGACCGGGACAGGGTCCTACGAGCAGTACTTC.